Listed below are T cell receptor beta chains from one sample, sequenced in a study of blood T cell repertoires in COVID-19. Sequencing used immunoSEQ multiplex PCR; TCRdb keeps in-frame clones, though not all of them. The table lists some 70,000 clones, roughly 91% of them singletons. Sequenced sample: peripheral blood. These receptors all stem from a man aged 50-60 years with active COVID-19. Both conserved end residues are part of each CDR3.

V gene,J gene,CDR3 length,CDR3 protein
TRBV5-4,TRBJ1-4,15,CASSILGQGDEKLFF
TRBV7-2,TRBJ1-2,13,CASSSDRAYGYTF
TRBV6-6,TRBJ2-5,16,CASSFRPGGFLETQYF
TRBV4-1,TRBJ2-1,18,CASSQDHRGTRPGNEQFF
TRBV6-2/TRBV6-3,TRBJ2-7,17,CASSYSIPGTASHEQYF
TRBV9,TRBJ1-1,15,CASSAISGVYTEAFF
TRBV4-3,TRBJ2-2,16,CASSQEVGRGTGELFF
TRBV7-3,TRBJ2-2,16,CASSLPSGGAPGELFF
TRBV19,TRBJ2-5,13,CASSVQEKETQYF
TRBV5-4,TRBJ1-2,16,CASSSSGQGADYGYTF